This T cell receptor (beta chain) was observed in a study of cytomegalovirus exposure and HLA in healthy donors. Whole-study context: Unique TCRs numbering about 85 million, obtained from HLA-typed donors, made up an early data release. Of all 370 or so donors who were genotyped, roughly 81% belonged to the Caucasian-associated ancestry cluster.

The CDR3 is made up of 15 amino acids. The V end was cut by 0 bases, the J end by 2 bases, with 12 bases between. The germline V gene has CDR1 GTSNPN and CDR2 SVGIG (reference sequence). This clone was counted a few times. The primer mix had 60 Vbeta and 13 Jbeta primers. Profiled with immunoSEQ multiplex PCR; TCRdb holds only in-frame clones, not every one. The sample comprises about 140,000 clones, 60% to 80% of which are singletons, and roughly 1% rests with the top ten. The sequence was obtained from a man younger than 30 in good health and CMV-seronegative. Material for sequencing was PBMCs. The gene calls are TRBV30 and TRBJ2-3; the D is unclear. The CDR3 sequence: CAWSVFSGSTDTQYF. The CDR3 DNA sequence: TGTGCCTGGAGTGTGTTCAGTGGCTCCACAGATACGCAGTATTTT.